This T cell receptor (beta chain) was observed in a study of cytomegalovirus exposure and HLA in healthy donors. Across the study: A subsequent analysis reported that the roughly 120 validation repertoires were produced on the same platform that had also been used for the 600 to 700 first-cohort repertoires.

Study-wide results and caveats: A few chains tied to CMV proved CMV antigen-specific in vitro. Reports credit the classifier with highly specific, highly sensitive diagnosis of cytomegalovirus status.

This table comes from immunoSEQ multiplex PCR, and its TCRdb copy is limited to in-frame clones, with some not included. The sample has around 71,000 clones; 85% to 95% are singletons. About this clone itself: The antigen remains unidentified.

CDR1 and CDR2 from the germline V gene are SGHTA and FQGNSA. This CDR3 comprises 15 residues. The J segment lost 5 bases and the V segment lost 5 bases, leaving 6 bases of the junction unmatched. The donors belonged to the approximately 120-subject validation cohort, separate from the 666-subject first cohort. The chain joins TRBV7-2 to TRBJ2-2; 9 nucleotides match TRBD1. This sequence originates from a man younger than 35 in good health and CMV-seropositive. The sample was PBMCs. The CDR3 protein is CASSPDRGSTGELFF. The CDR3 DNA sequence: TGTGCCAGCAGCCCCGACAGGGGGTCGACCGGGGAGCTGTTTTTT.